The rows below give T cell receptor beta chains drawn from one sample of a study of radiation and T cells in renal cell carcinoma. Clones were read by immunoSEQ multiplex PCR, and TCRdb kept only the in-frame ones, dropping some. The sample has roughly 80,000 clones; less than 85% are singletons. The specimen was blood, collected from a patient whose treatment included radiotherapy and nephrectomy. The receptors derive from an older woman with renal cell carcinoma. CDR3s include the opening cysteine and the closing phenylalanine or tryptophan. A D gene is named only where the DNA matches it firmly. Only some rows state a clone size, as once, few, many or a class for expanded clones.

v_gene	abundance	d_gene	j_gene	CDR3aa	CDR3nt
TRBV28	.	.	TRBJ2-3	CASRAPQGPPDTQYF	TGTGCCAGCAGGGCCCCTCAAGGGCCCCCAGATACGCAGTATTTT
TRBV28	.	TRBD1	TRBJ2-7	CASSHTGQGFAPEQYF	TGTGCCAGCAGTCACACGGGACAGGGATTCGCCCCCGAGCAGTACTTC
TRBV9	.	.	TRBJ1-2	CASSENPGHSSTIYGYTF	TGTGCCAGCAGCGAAAACCCGGGACACTCGTCAACTATCTATGGCTACACCTTC
TRBV10-3	.	.	TRBJ1-1	CAISLGLDTEAFF	TGTGCCATCAGTTTAGGACTGGATACTGAAGCTTTCTTT
TRBV9	few	.	TRBJ1-1	CASSVAPSEEAFF	TGTGCCAGCAGCGTAGCCCCAAGTGAGGAAGCTTTCTTT
TRBV25-1	.	TRBD1	TRBJ2-3	CASSERTGRSDTQYF	TGTGCCAGCAGTGAAAGGACAGGGAGGTCAGATACGCAGTATTTT
TRBV9	.	TRBD2	TRBJ2-5	CASSVHPGLAGGSRQETQYF	TGTGCCAGCAGCGTTCATCCGGGACTAGCGGGGGGCTCTCGCCAAGAGACCCAGTACTTC
TRBV13	.	.	TRBJ2-7	CASSFLGEQYF	TGTGCCAGCAGCTTTTTAGGCGAGCAGTACTTC
TRBV18	.	.	TRBJ1-1	CASSVDSSTEAFF	TGTGCCAGCTCAGTGGACAGTAGCACTGAAGCTTTCTTT
TRBV6-1	.	.	TRBJ2-3	CASSEWGPDTQYF	TGTGCCAGCAGTGAATGGGGACCAGATACGCAGTATTTT
TRBV6-1	.	.	TRBJ1-5	CASREVGNQPQHF	TGTGCCAGCAGAGAGGTAGGCAATCAGCCCCAGCATTTT
TRBV27	.	.	TRBJ2-2	CASSLLGRNTGELFF	TGTGCCAGCAGTTTATTAGGCAGGAACACCGGGGAGCTGTTTTTT
TRBV9	few	.	TRBJ1-1	CASSPGQDQNTEAFF	TGTGCCAGCAGCCCCGGCCAGGATCAAAACACTGAAGCTTTCTTT
TRBV5-4	.	.	TRBJ2-1	CASSRREEQFF	TGTGCCAGCAGCCGAAGGGAGGAGCAGTTCTTC
TRBV11-3	.	.	TRBJ2-3	CASSLVGRTDTQYF	TGTGCCAGCAGCTTAGTAGGTCGCACAGATACGCAGTATTTT
TRBV5-5	few	.	TRBJ2-5	CASSLVAGAEAQYF	TGTGCCAGCAGCTTGGTAGCAGGGGCTGAGGCCCAGTACTTC
TRBV10-3	.	.	TRBJ2-1	CAISFRDDEQFF	TGTGCCATCAGTTTCAGGGACGATGAGCAGTTCTTC
TRBV5-1	.	TRBD1	TRBJ2-7	CASSRTGGIYEQYF	TGCGCCAGCAGCCGGACAGGGGGAATCTACGAGCAGTACTTC
TRBV5-1	few	TRBD1	TRBJ1-1	CASKLQGGSTEAFF	TGCGCCAGCAAGTTACAGGGGGGGAGCACTGAAGCTTTCTTT
TRBV4-1	.	.	TRBJ1-5	CASSQASGTQPQHF	TGCGCCAGCAGCCAAGCCTCAGGGACTCAGCCCCAGCATTTT
TRBV7-2	.	TRBD1	TRBJ1-2	CASSLAFGTGVNYGYTF	TGTGCCAGCAGCTTAGCGTTTGGCACAGGGGTTAACTATGGCTACACCTTC
TRBV5-5	.	.	TRBJ2-6	CASSLGGVDNVLTF	TGTGCCAGCAGCTTGGGCGGGGTAGACAACGTCCTGACTTTC
TRBV28	.	.	TRBJ1-2	CASRRIRGRRSYTF	TGTGCCAGCAGGCGAATAAGGGGACGACGAAGCTACACCTTC